Presented here are 5 T cell receptor beta chains from one specimen sequenced in a study of blood T cell repertoires in COVID-19. Produced via immunoSEQ multiplex PCR; TCRdb's table is partial and in-frame only. This table holds about 100,000 clones, over 60% found once. What was sequenced was peripheral blood. The receptors derive from a man in his sixties or seventies with acute or convalescent COVID-19.

The DNA of the CDR3 is TGTGCCATCAAAAGGGCAGGGGGGTCACCCCTCCACTTT. The encoded protein is CAIKRAGGSPLHF. This chain connects TRBV10-3 to TRBJ1-6; 7 bases map to TRBD1. Germline V gene lookup returns CDR1 ENHRY and CDR2 SYGVKD. V gave up 7 bases and J gave up 10 bases; unmatched junction bases: 7. The CDR3 contains 13 residues.

This clone came up once. The chain recombines TRBV19 with TRBJ1-5, with D unresolved. CDR1 is LNHDA, CDR2 SQIVND, per germline (reference sequence). There are 13 residues in the CDR3. V lost 7 bases, J lost 7 bases, and 14 bases lay in between. DNA for the CDR3: TGTGCCAGTACCCTAGAGGGTCGCCAGCCCCAGCATTTT. Encoded protein: CASTLEGRQPQHF.

The chain uses TRBV5-1 and TRBJ1-3, with 10 bases lining up with TRBD1. Germline V gene lookup returns CDR1 SGHRS and CDR2 YFSETQ. CDR3 size: 17 residues. J lost 3 bases, V lost 4 bases, and 10 bases had no gene match. The CDR3, as DNA: TGCGCCAGCAGCGAACTATCCGGGACAGGGGATGGAAACACCATATATTTT. This gives the protein CASSELSGTGDGNTIYF.

The genes are TRBV9 and TRBJ1-1, with D possibly matching TRBD1 (5 bases). V lost 0 bases, J lost 4 bases, and 13 bases lay in between. CDR3 size: 15 residues. Germline CDR1 is SGDLS and CDR2 is YYNGEE. The CDR3 sequence is CASSVEGRGVTEAFF. As DNA, the CDR3 is TGTGCCAGCAGCGTAGAGGGTAGGGGTGTCACTGAAGCTTTCTTT.

This chain uses TRBV5-1 with TRBJ2-1, with 12 bases fitting TRBD2. Unmatched junction bases numbered 5, after V lost 3 bases and J lost 1 base. The CDR3 totals 17 residues. The germline CDR1 and CDR2 sequences are SGHRS and YFSETQ. The CDR3: CASSSTSGGSSYNEQFF. CDR3 DNA sequence: TGCGCCAGCAGCTCTACTAGCGGGGGGTCTTCCTACAATGAGCAGTTCTTC.